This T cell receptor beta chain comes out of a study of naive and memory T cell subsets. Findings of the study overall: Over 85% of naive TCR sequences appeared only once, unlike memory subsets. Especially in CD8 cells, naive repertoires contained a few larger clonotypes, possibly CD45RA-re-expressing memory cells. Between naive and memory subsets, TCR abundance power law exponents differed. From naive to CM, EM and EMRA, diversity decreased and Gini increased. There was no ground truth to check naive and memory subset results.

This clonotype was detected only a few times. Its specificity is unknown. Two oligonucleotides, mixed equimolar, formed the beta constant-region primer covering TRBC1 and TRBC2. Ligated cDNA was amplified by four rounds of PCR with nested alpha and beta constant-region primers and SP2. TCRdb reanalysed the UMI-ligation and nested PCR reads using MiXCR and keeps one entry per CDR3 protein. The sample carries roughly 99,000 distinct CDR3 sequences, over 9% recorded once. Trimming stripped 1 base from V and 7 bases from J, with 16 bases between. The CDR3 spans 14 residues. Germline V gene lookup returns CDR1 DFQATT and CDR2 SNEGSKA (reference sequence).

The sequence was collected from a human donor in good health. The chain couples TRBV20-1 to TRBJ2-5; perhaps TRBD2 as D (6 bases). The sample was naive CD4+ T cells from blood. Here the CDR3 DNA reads TGCAGTGCTAGAGCGGGGGAGGAAGGGTTGACCCAGTACTTC. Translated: CSARAGEEGLTQYF.